This TCR beta chain derives from a study of blood T cells in healthy people across ages. This clonotype has a handful of counts. Combining a sample-barcoded 5' primer with a J-beta primer mix, a second PCR ran for roughly 6 to 12 cycles. TCRdb redid the calling of the 5' RACE reads with MiXCR, one entry per CDR3 protein. The data hold 2 million or so distinct CDR3 sequences, with 49% observed a single time. Losses at the gene ends were 4 bases for V and 4 bases for J; bases not matched to a gene: 3. CDR1 is ENHRY and CDR2 is SYGVKD in the germline V gene. The CDR3 totals 13 residues. Sequenced material: blood. V usage is TRBV10-3 and J usage is TRBJ2-5; 7 bases are a match to TRBD2. The clonotype was recovered from a woman between 35 and 50 years old in good health. CDR3 in DNA: TGTGCCATCAGTGGACTAGCTTTAGAGACCCAGTACTTC. This encodes CAISGLALETQYF.